The entry below gives a single T cell receptor beta chain sequence along with its context. This sample was included in a study of blood T cells in healthy people across ages. Germline-derived CDR1 and CDR2 are SGDLS and YYNGEE. This CDR3 is 14 amino acids long. Trimming took off 3 bases at V and 2 bases at J, with 11 bases between the two ends. A second roughly 7 to 12 cycle PCR used barcoded and J-beta primers. TCRdb used MiXCR to reprocess the 5' RACE reads, holding one entry per CDR3 protein. Here the sample spans 850,000 to 1,100,000 distinct CDR3 sequences, roughly two fifths being singletons. The V call is TRBV9, the J call TRBJ1-1, with D uncertain. The clonotype comes from a man between 18 and 35 years old in good health. Sequenced sample: blood. The DNA of the CDR3 is TGTGCCAGCAGCGCAACCCGGGGTAACACTGAAGCTTTCTTT. Protein: CASSATRGNTEAFF.